A single sample is the source of the 25 T cell receptor beta chains below, sequenced in a study of blood T cell repertoires in COVID-19. The method was immunoSEQ multiplex PCR; TCRdb's version includes in-frame clones alone and lacks a portion of them. The data hold a few hundred thousand clones, with more than 85% observed a single time. The sample was PBMCs or T cells enriched from blood (not recorded which). The receptors come from a woman in her thirties or forties who had been exposed to COVID-19.

This chain joins TRBV7-3 and TRBJ1-1; no firm D call. Between the trimmed V and J ends, which lost 5 bases and 8 bases, there was a span of 15 bases. There are 13 residues in the CDR3. Looked up from germline, CDR1 is SGHTA and CDR2 is FQGTGA. CDR3 bases: TGTGCCAGCAGCCCCACCCCGGGAAACGAAGCTTTCTTT. Translation gives CASSPTPGNEAFF.

This clone was counted once. The rearrangement links TRBV20-1 to TRBJ1-2; 8 nucleotides align to TRBD1. Germline values: CDR1 DFQATT, CDR2 SNEGSKA (reference sequence). This CDR3 is 12 amino acids long. V lost 3 bases, J lost 4 bases, and 1 base stayed unmatched. The CDR3 loop is CSASQGAYGYTF. CDR3 coding DNA: TGCAGTGCTAGTCAGGGGGCCTATGGCTACACCTTC.

As for this clone: The same CDR3 also results from other DNA sequences found in this sample. The V call is TRBV19, the J call TRBJ1-2, with 11 nucleotides matching TRBD1. Trimming took 6 bases from V and 5 from J; bases not matched to a gene: 2. CDR1 is LNHDA, CDR2 SQIVND, per germline (reference sequence). This CDR3 has 13 amino acids. In nucleotides, the CDR3 is TGTGCCAGTAGCGGGACAGGGGGGTATGGCTACACCTTC. Its translation: CASSGTGGYGYTF.

The genes are TRBV19 and TRBJ1-1, with D maybe TRBD1 (6 bases). Germline loops: CDR1 LNHDA, CDR2 SQIVND (reference sequence). The ends were cut back, 3 bases at V and 4 bases at J, with 6 bases in the middle. The CDR3 length is 12 residues. CDR3 bases: TGTGCCAGTAGTATCAGGGGCACTGAAGCTTTCTTT. This codes for CASSIRGTEAFF.

The sample holds a few counts of this clone. The genes are TRBV10-1 and TRBJ2-1, with 9 nucleotides matching TRBD1. V was clipped by 6 bases and J by 7 bases; unmatched bases: 7. The CDR3 extends over 14 amino acids. Germline CDR1 reads WNHNN; CDR2 reads SYGVQD (reference sequence). CDR3 DNA sequence: TGCGCCAGCAGGGGTACAGGGGGCGAAAATGAGCAGTTCTTC. Amino acid sequence: CASRGTGGENEQFF.

The V call is TRBV7-3, the J call TRBJ2-1; 9 positions match TRBD1. The CDR3 totals 13 residues. Germline V lookup: CDR1 SGHTA, CDR2 FQGTGA. V lost 5 bases, J lost 8 bases, and 4 bases stayed unmatched. The CDR3 protein is CASSTQGADEQFF. The DNA for the CDR3 is TGTGCCAGCAGCACACAGGGGGCCGATGAGCAGTTCTTC.

The V call is TRBV4-2, the J call TRBJ2-2; D unclear. Germline CDR1 and CDR2: LGHNA and YNFKEQ. The CDR3 runs to 16 residues. Between the trimmed V and J ends, which lost 4 bases and 0 bases, there was a span of 12 bases. CDR3 residues: CASSLEHRSNTGELFF. In DNA, the CDR3 is TGTGCCAGCAGCCTAGAACACAGATCGAACACCGGGGAGCTGTTTTTT.

In regard to this clone: The sample contains more than one DNA sequence encoding this CDR3. The rearrangement joins TRBV7-9 to TRBJ2-7, with 7 bases matching TRBD2. From germline, CDR1 is SEHNR and CDR2 FQNEAQ (reference sequence). The CDR3 consists of 15 residues. V shed 1 base, J shed 1 base, and the junction held 4 bases outside the gene matches. The DNA for the CDR3 is TGTGCCAGCAGCTTAGTATCGGGGGGTTCCTACGAGCAGTACTTC. Translation: CASSLVSGGSYEQYF.

The chain employs TRBV29-1 and TRBJ2-1, with 10 bases that match TRBD1. The CDR3 totals 14 residues. Germline V gene sequence: CDR1 SQVTM, CDR2 ANQGSEA. Unmatched junction bases numbered 4, after V lost 4 bases and J lost 4 bases. This chain's CDR3 is CSVARQGAYNEQFF. CDR3 DNA: TGCAGCGTTGCCCGACAGGGGGCTTACAATGAGCAGTTCTTC.

In its sample, this clone was seen once. This sequence joins TRBV9 and TRBJ1-2; 7 bases align to TRBD1. The CDR3 is 14 residues long. V shed 4 bases, J shed 8 bases, and the junction held 11 bases outside the gene matches. The germline gives CDR1 SGDLS, CDR2 YYNGEE. This CDR3 reads CASSPGGGTGGYTF. The CDR3 DNA reads as TGTGCCAGCAGCCCAGGAGGGGGCACGGGAGGCTACACCTTC.

The chain couples TRBV5-5 to TRBJ1-6; possible D gene TRBD1, 6 bases. The length of the CDR3 is 16 residues. CDR1 and CDR2 (germline): SGHKS, YYEKEE (reference sequence). Deletions cut 4 bases from V and 7 bases from J, with 18 bases between. CDR3 amino acids: CASSARPDRRNSPLHF. Here the CDR3 DNA reads TGTGCCAGCAGCGCCCGGCCCGACAGGAGAAATTCACCCCTCCACTTT.

This chain links TRBV11-1 with TRBJ2-3; 8 positions match TRBD2. CDR1 is SGHAT, CDR2 FQDESV, per germline (reference sequence). The CDR3 is 16 amino acids. V shed 5 bases, J shed 2 bases, and the junction held 9 bases outside the gene matches. The DNA of the CDR3 is TGTGCCAGCAGCCTCACCGGGGGGGGATTCACAGATACGCAGTATTTT. The encoded protein is CASSLTGGGFTDTQYF.

The chain links TRBV6-4 to TRBJ1-2, with a possible D match to TRBD1 (5 bases). Germline V gene lookup returns CDR1 MRHNA and CDR2 SNTAGT. The CDR3 totals 13 residues. Trimming left V 0 bases short and J 10 bases short, with 12 bases between. In DNA, the CDR3 is TGTGCCAGCAGTGACTCAATAGGGGCGTCCTACACCTTC. Translating it yields CASSDSIGASYTF.

The DNA for the CDR3 is TGTGCTAGTGGTCACAGGGACAATGAGCAGTTCTTC. This encodes CASGHRDNEQFF. The chain links TRBV12-5 to TRBJ2-1; a possible D gene is TRBD1 (6 bases). Germline CDR1 reads LGHNT; CDR2 reads FRNRAP. Trimming removed 5 bases at V and 5 bases at J, with 7 bases between. The CDR3 spans 12 residues.

J is TRBJ1-1 and V is TRBV7-3; D is unresolved. Germline V gives CDR1 SGHTA, CDR2 FQGTGA. There are 13 residues in the CDR3. V was pared by 1 base and J by 0 bases, with 3 bases between. For the CDR3, the DNA is TGTGCCAGCAGCTTAAGTATGAACACTGAAGCTTTCTTT. It is translated as CASSLSMNTEAFF.

This chain connects TRBV5-1 to TRBJ2-5, with a tentative D call TRBD2 (6 bases). CDR1 and CDR2 from the germline V gene are SGHRS and YFSETQ. There are 13 residues in the CDR3. Trimming removed 6 bases at V and 1 base at J, with 10 bases between. As DNA, the CDR3 is TGCGCCAGCAAGGGGACTCCCCAAGAGACCCAGTACTTC. This gives the protein CASKGTPQETQYF. Variable domain in full (rest from reference TRBV5-1 and TRBJ2-5): KAGVTQTPRYLIKTRGQQVTLSCSPISGHRSVSWYQQTPGQGLQFLFEYFSETQRNKGNFPGRFSGRQFSNSRSEMNVSTLELGDSALYLCASKGTPQETQYFGPGTRLLVL.

The rearrangement links TRBV5-1 to TRBJ1-4; D is uncertain. This CDR3 comprises 15 residues. V was clipped by 1 base and J by 8 bases, with 15 bases between them. In germline, CDR1 is SGHRS, CDR2 YFSETQ. In nucleotides, the CDR3 is TGCGCCAGCAGCTTGACGCGGGCCCCGGGGGAAAAACTGTTTTTT. Its protein is CASSLTRAPGEKLFF.

For the CDR3, the DNA is TGTGCCAGCAGTGATTTAGCGGGAGGGCCTTCCGTGCAGTTCTTC. Translating it yields CASSDLAGGPSVQFF. V and J are TRBV6-1 and TRBJ2-1; 11 positions match TRBD2. Unmatched junction bases numbered 10, after V lost 3 bases and J lost 12 bases. CDR1 and CDR2 (germline): MNHNS, SASEGT. This CDR3 spans 15 amino acids.

This chain connects TRBV7-9 to TRBJ1-1; D remains unclear. The CDR3 spans 15 residues. V gave up 5 bases and J gave up 0 bases, with 13 bases separating them. CDR1 and CDR2 from the germline V gene are SEHNR and FQNEAQ (reference sequence). CDR3 nucleotide sequence: TGTGCCAGCAGCCGCGGCGACGGAATGAACACTGAAGCTTTCTTT. Translation gives CASSRGDGMNTEAFF. The whole variable domain, remainder taken from reference TRBV7-9 and TRBJ1-1, is DTGVSQNPRHKITKRGQNVTFRCDPISEHNRLYWYRQTLGQGPEFLTYFQNEAQLEKSRLLSDRFSAERPKGSFSTLEIQRTEQGDSAMYLCASSRGDGMNTEAFFGQGTRLTVV.

The chain carries TRBV6-5 and TRBJ1-2; no reliable D call. The length of the CDR3 is 11 residues. V lost 6 bases to trimming and J lost 7 bases, with 9 bases between them. Germline CDR1 is MNHEY and CDR2 is SVGAGI. This CDR3 reads CASREVRGYTF. CDR3 bases: TGTGCCAGCAGAGAGGTCCGTGGCTACACCTTC.

The chain carries TRBV10-1 and TRBJ2-3; the match to TRBD2 covers 9 bases. Germline V CDR1 and CDR2: WNHNN, SYGVQD (reference sequence). V lost 4 bases to trimming and J lost 4 bases; unmatched junction nucleotides: 9. The length of the CDR3 is 16 residues. CDR3 protein: CASSGEKGTSPDTQYF. The CDR3 region has the DNA TGCGCCAGCAGTGGGGAGAAGGGGACTAGCCCAGATACGCAGTATTTT.

The chain joins TRBV5-4 to TRBJ2-5, with 13 bases identical to TRBD2. J lost 4 bases, V lost 4 bases, and 7 bases had no gene match. This CDR3 region has 16 residues. The germline gives CDR1 SGHNT, CDR2 YYREEE (reference sequence). In DNA, the CDR3 is TGTGCCAGCAGCGAGACTAGCGGGGGGTTCCCAGAGACCCAGTACTTC. This translates into CASSETSGGFPETQYF.

J is TRBJ1-2 and V is TRBV7-8, with D unresolved. There are 12 residues in the CDR3. Germline V gives CDR1 SGHVS, CDR2 FQNEAQ. Trimming removed 3 bases at V and 3 bases at J, with 5 bases between. CDR3 residues: CASSFRDYGYTF. CDR3 sequence (DNA): TGTGCCAGCAGCTTTCGGGACTATGGCTACACCTTC.

This chain connects TRBV30 to TRBJ1-3, with D perhaps matching TRBD1 (5 bases). Germline assignment: CDR1 GTSNPN and CDR2 SVGIG (reference sequence). Trimming removed 0 bases at V and 2 bases at J, with 11 bases between. The CDR3 consists of 15 residues. The CDR3 DNA reads TGTGCCTGGAGTGTACGTAGGGGCACTGGAAACACCATATATTTT. It specifies CAWSVRRGTGNTIYF.

This clone has a handful of counts. The chain links TRBV2 to TRBJ2-3; 7 nucleotides match TRBD2. Germline V lookup: CDR1 SNHLY, CDR2 FYNNEI. The CDR3 loop spans 14 amino acids. V shed 5 bases, J shed 2 bases, and the junction held 4 bases outside the gene matches. The CDR3 DNA sequence: TGTGCCAGCAGTCTGCGGGGGTACACAGATACGCAGTATTTT. Its translation: CASSLRGYTDTQYF.